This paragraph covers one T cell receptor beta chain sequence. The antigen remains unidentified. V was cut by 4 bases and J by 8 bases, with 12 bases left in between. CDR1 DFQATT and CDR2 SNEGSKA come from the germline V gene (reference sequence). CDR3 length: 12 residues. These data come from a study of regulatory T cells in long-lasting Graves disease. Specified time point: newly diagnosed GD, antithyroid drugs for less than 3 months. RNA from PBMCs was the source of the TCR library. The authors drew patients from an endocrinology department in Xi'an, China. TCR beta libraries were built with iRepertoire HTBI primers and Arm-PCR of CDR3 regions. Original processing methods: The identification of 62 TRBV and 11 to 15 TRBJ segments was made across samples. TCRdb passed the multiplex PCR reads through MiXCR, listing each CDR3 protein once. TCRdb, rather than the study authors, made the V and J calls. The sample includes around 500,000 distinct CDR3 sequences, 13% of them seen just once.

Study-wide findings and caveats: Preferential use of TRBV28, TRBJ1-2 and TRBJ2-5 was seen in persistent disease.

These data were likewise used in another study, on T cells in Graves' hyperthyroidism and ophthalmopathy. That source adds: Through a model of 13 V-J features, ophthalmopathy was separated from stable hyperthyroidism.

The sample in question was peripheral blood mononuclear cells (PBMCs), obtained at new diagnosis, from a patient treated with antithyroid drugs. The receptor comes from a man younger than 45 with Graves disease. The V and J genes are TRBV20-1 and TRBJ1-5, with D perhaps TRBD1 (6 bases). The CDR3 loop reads CSATRGWEPQHF. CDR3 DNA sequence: TGCAGTGCTACCAGGGGATGGGAGCCCCAGCATTTT.